These 17 T cell receptor beta chains share one sample of origin, sequenced in a study of response to subunit inactivated influenza vaccine. TCRdb used MiXCR to reprocess the RT-PCR reads, holding one entry per CDR3 protein. The data show about 530,000 distinct CDR3 sequences, 12% seen once. The sample in question was PBMCs from blood, obtained on the day of vaccination. Source of these receptors: a man aged 45-60 years who received an inactivated influenza vaccine.

This clonotype showed up many times. V and J are TRBV5-1 and TRBJ2-7; 7 nucleotides agree with TRBD1. Germline loops: CDR1 SGHRS, CDR2 YFSETQ. The junction had 5 bases not matched to a gene; V was cut back by 0 bases and J by 2 bases. CDR3 length: 15 amino acids. The CDR3 spells CASSLVRGTAYEQYF. CDR3 bases: TGCGCCAGCAGCTTGGTCAGGGGGACAGCCTACGAGCAGTACTTC.

This clonotype was detected many times. V and J are TRBV3-1 and TRBJ2-7; TRBD2 matches 9 bases. From germline, CDR1 is LGHDT and CDR2 YNNKEL (reference sequence). CDR3 length equals 12 residues. After removal of 6 bases from V and 10 bases from J, the junction contained 7 bases not matched to a gene. The CDR3 sequence is CASSLAGNNQYF. The CDR3 DNA is TGTGCCAGCAGTCTAGCGGGAAATAATCAGTACTTC.

V gene TRBV29-1 combines with J gene TRBJ2-2, with 12 bases lining up with TRBD2. CDR1 is SQVTM and CDR2 is ANQGSEA in the germline V gene. V shed 6 bases, J shed 8 bases, and the junction held 10 bases outside the gene matches. CDR3 length equals 15 residues. The CDR3 here is CSVRVSSGREGELFF. Written as DNA, the CDR3 is TGCAGCGTGCGAGTCTCTAGCGGGAGGGAAGGGGAGCTGTTTTTT.

This clonotype has ten or more counts. Here the CDR3 DNA reads TGCGCCAGCAGCCAAGATTTTCGGGGATCCACAGATACGCAGTATTTT. It specifies CASSQDFRGSTDTQYF. The chain links TRBV4-3 to TRBJ2-3, with D possibly matching TRBD2 (5 bases). CDR3 size: 16 residues. The germline gives CDR1 LGHNA, CDR2 YSLEER. Trimming took off 0 bases at V and 2 bases at J, with 12 bases between the two ends.

Ten or more counts support this clonotype. The rearrangement links TRBV27 to TRBJ2-7; D gene uncertain. The germline CDR1 and CDR2 sequences are MNHEY and SMNVEV (reference sequence). V gave up 3 bases and J gave up 2 bases, with 8 bases separating them. The CDR3 sequence is 13 residues long. The CDR3 DNA sequence: TGTGCCAGCAGTTTGCGCGTAGCCTACGAGCAGTACTTC. As protein: CASSLRVAYEQYF.

The rearrangement joins TRBV12-3 or TRBV12-4 to TRBJ1-1, with D unclear. The CDR3 covers 14 residues. V dropped 5 bases and J dropped 6 bases, with 16 bases sitting between them. The CDR3 loop reads CASSPRPKDSEAFF. The CDR3, as DNA: TGTGCCAGCAGTCCGAGGCCAAAGGACTCTGAAGCTTTCTTT.

The J gene is TRBJ2-7, the V gene TRBV7-2, with D hard to call. Trimming stripped 5 bases from V and 4 bases from J, with 12 bases between. CDR1 and CDR2 from the germline V gene are SGHTA and FQGNSA. This CDR3 spans 13 amino acids. The DNA for the CDR3 is TGTGCCAGCAGCCAAAGGGATTTTTACGAGCAGTACTTC. It encodes CASSQRDFYEQYF.

Many counts were recorded for this clonotype. V and J are TRBV4-1 and TRBJ1-1; D call uncertain. The CDR3 runs to 18 residues. Trimming removed 1 base at V and 1 base at J, with 19 bases between. From germline, CDR1 is MGHRA and CDR2 YSYEKL. CDR3 DNA: TGCGCCAGCAGCCAAGTCTGGGAGACATCGGATAAGAACACTGAAGCTTTCTTT. Protein sequence: CASSQVWETSDKNTEAFF.

This clonotype was counted a few times. The V and J genes are TRBV6-2 or TRBV6-3 and TRBJ2-1; TRBD1 agrees at 9 bases. In germline, CDR1 is MNHEY, CDR2 SVGEGT. CDR3 length: 15 amino acids. V lost 4 bases to trimming and J lost 3 bases; unmatched junction nucleotides: 4. The CDR3 here is CASSSGQGIYNEQFF. The CDR3 DNA reads TGTGCCAGCAGTTCTGGACAGGGGATCTACAATGAGCAGTTCTTC.

This clonotype was observed many times. This sequence joins TRBV7-6 and TRBJ2-7; 12 bases match TRBD2. V was pared by 2 bases and J by 2 bases, with 13 bases of the junction left unmatched. The germline V gene has CDR1 SGHVS and CDR2 FNYEAQ. CDR3 size: 19 residues. This CDR3 is CASSLPSTSGSMGPYEQYF. The CDR3 bases are TGTGCCAGCAGCTTACCGTCGACTAGCGGGAGCATGGGGCCCTACGAGCAGTACTTC.

This clonotype turned up a few times. The rearrangement links TRBV4-3 to TRBJ2-5, with 8 bases fitting TRBD2. Unmatched junction bases numbered 11, after V lost 0 bases and J lost 2 bases. Germline V lookup: CDR1 LGHNA, CDR2 YSLEER. This CDR3 is 18 amino acids long. CDR3 in amino acids: CASSQDLVPREVQETQYF. The CDR3 region has the DNA TGCGCCAGCAGCCAAGATCTGGTCCCGCGGGAGGTACAAGAGACCCAGTACTTC.

This clonotype was seen at least ten times. The V and J genes are TRBV29-1 and TRBJ2-2, with D unclear. Germline CDR1 is SQVTM and CDR2 is ANQGSEA. The CDR3 covers 12 residues. V was cut by 4 bases and J by 6 bases, with 9 bases left in between. CDR3 coding DNA: TGCAGCGTTGGTGAGCTTCCCGGGGAGCTGTTTTTT. Its protein product is CSVGELPGELFF.

This clonotype was detected a few times. The chain links TRBV7-2 to TRBJ2-5, with a weak D call TRBD1 (6 bases). Per germline, CDR1 SGHTA and CDR2 FQGNSA. The CDR3 is 14 residues long. Trimming left V 5 bases short and J 7 bases short, with 17 bases between. The DNA of the CDR3 is TGTGCCAGCAGCCATCCAATAGGGACAAGGACCCAGTACTTC. Translation gives CASSHPIGTRTQYF.

This clonotype was seen only a few times. The J gene is TRBJ2-2, the V gene TRBV5-1; TRBD2 matches 7 bases. With V trimmed by 4 bases and J by 1 base, 7 bases remained unmatched. Germline V CDR1 and CDR2: SGHRS, YFSETQ. This CDR3 spans 16 amino acids. The CDR3 DNA is TGCGCCAGCAGCCCGGTCGGGACTATGAACACCGGGGAGCTGTTTTTT. It encodes CASSPVGTMNTGELFF.

There are a few counts of this clonotype. The chain links TRBV6-1 to TRBJ2-6, with D unclear. The CDR3 loop spans 17 amino acids. Per germline, CDR1 MNHNS and CDR2 SASEGT. V lost 7 bases and J 7 bases, leaving 23 bases between the germline ends. The CDR3 bases are TGTGCCAGCAATAAGAAGGGTATTCCTCTGGCAGCCAACGTCCTGACTTTC. Its translation: CASNKKGIPLAANVLTF.

This clonotype was seen only a few times. V and J are TRBV12-3 or TRBV12-4 and TRBJ2-3; 7 bases align to TRBD2. This CDR3 spans 20 amino acids. The J segment lost 0 bases and the V segment lost 0 bases, leaving 15 bases of the junction unmatched. The chain's CDR3 is CASSLARASGFRASTDTQYF. The CDR3 DNA follows: TGTGCCAGCAGTTTAGCCAGGGCTAGCGGCTTCCGCGCTAGCACAGATACGCAGTATTTT.

The chain employs TRBV9 and TRBJ2-2; D perhaps matches TRBD2 (5 bases). The ends were cut back, 0 bases at V and 1 base at J, with 7 bases in the middle. This CDR3 is 15 amino acids long. Per germline, CDR1 SGDLS and CDR2 YYNGEE. The CDR3 sequence: CASSVAGMNTGELFF. Written as DNA, the CDR3 is TGTGCCAGCAGCGTAGCCGGGATGAACACCGGGGAGCTGTTTTTT.